The 11 T cell receptor beta chains in this list originate from one sample, sequenced in a study of cytomegalovirus exposure and HLA in healthy donors. It was with 60 Vbeta and 13 Jbeta primers that the PCR ran. TCRdb's copy holds only in-frame clones and misses some; the assay was immunoSEQ multiplex PCR. There are some 190,000 clones in the sample; about 85% occur only once, and 1.4% lies in the top ten. Sample: PBMCs. These TCRs come from a girl aged 5 to 17 in good health and CMV-seropositive.

This clone was detected a few times. The chain combines TRBV10-1 with TRBJ1-1, with D perhaps TRBD1 (6 bases). CDR3 length: 18 amino acids. Trimming removed 1 base at V and 1 base at J, with 19 bases between. The germline gives CDR1 WNHNN, CDR2 SYGVQD (reference sequence). As DNA, the CDR3 is TGCGCCAGCAGTGAGTACTCCTTTAGTGGGACACCGAACACTGAAGCTTTCTTT. Residues: CASSEYSFSGTPNTEAFF.

The V gene is TRBV9, the J gene TRBJ2-7, with 9 bases fitting TRBD1. Per the germline V gene, CDR1 is SGDLS and CDR2 is YYNGEE. Trimming removed 3 bases from V and 2 bases from J; junction bases left unmatched: 6. This CDR3 has 15 residues. As DNA, the CDR3 is TGTGCCAGCAGCGGCCCCCGGGACAGGGCCTACGAGCAGTACTTC. Protein: CASSGPRDRAYEQYF.

The chain is built from TRBV7-3 and TRBJ2-2; 10 nucleotides align to TRBD2. V was pared by 4 bases and J by 5 bases, with 7 bases of the junction left unmatched. Germline V gene data show CDR1 as SGHTA and CDR2 as FQGTGA. This CDR3 spans 16 amino acids. The CDR3 reads CASSSASGSGTGELFF. In nucleotides, the CDR3 is TGTGCCAGCAGCTCTGCTAGCGGGAGTGGTACCGGGGAGCTGTTTTTT. Based on the CDR3 plus reference TRBV7-3 and TRBJ2-2, the full variable domain is GAGVSQTPSNKVTEKGKYVELRCDPISGHTALYWYRQSLGQGPEFLIYFQGTGAADDSGLPNDRFFAVRPEGSVSTLKIQRTERGDSAVYLCASSSASGSGTGELFFGEGSRLTVL.

The V gene is TRBV7-8, the J gene TRBJ2-5, with TRBD2 matching 8 bases. With V trimmed by 5 bases and J by 3 bases, 5 bases remained unmatched. Germline V gives CDR1 SGHVS, CDR2 FQNEAQ. This CDR3 contains 14 residues. In nucleotides, the CDR3 is TGTGCCAGCAGCCTACTAGCGGTTAAAGAGACCCAGTACTTC. Its protein product is CASSLLAVKETQYF.

The V call is TRBV5-4, the J call TRBJ1-2, with D uncertain. The CDR3 has 13 amino acids. Per germline, CDR1 SGHNT and CDR2 YYREEE (reference sequence). V lost 2 bases and J 2 bases, leaving 7 bases between the germline ends. The CDR3 DNA sequence: TGTGCCAGCAGCTTTGGCCAAAACTATGGCTACACCTTC. Its translation: CASSFGQNYGYTF.

The V and J genes are TRBV19 and TRBJ1-4; D call uncertain. Germline V lookup: CDR1 LNHDA, CDR2 SQIVND (reference sequence). The germline V and J ends were trimmed by 0 bases and 2 bases, with 4 bases remaining between them. The CDR3 extends over 14 amino acids. CDR3 region: CASSIEATNEKLFF. The CDR3, as DNA: TGTGCCAGTAGTATAGAGGCTACTAATGAAAAACTGTTTTTT. The full variable domain, in which reference TRBV19 and TRBJ1-4 provide the parts outside the CDR3, is DGGITQSPKYLFRKEGQNVTLSCEQNLNHDAMYWYRQDPGQGLRLIYYSQIVNDFQKGDIAEGYSVSREKKESFPLTVTSAQKNPTAFYLCASSIEATNEKLFFGSGTQLSVL.

The chain recombines TRBV7-2 with TRBJ1-5; D remains unclear. V shed 3 bases and J shed 4 bases, with 7 bases lying between them. Per germline, CDR1 SGHTA and CDR2 FQGNSA. The CDR3 has 13 amino acids. The CDR3: CASSFSVNQPQHF. CDR3 DNA sequence: TGTGCCAGCAGCTTTTCTGTTAATCAGCCCCAGCATTTT.

The rearrangement joins TRBV6-5 to TRBJ1-1; tentatively, D is TRBD1 (5 bases). The CDR3 is 14 residues long. Looked up from germline, CDR1 is MNHEY and CDR2 is SVGAGI. V lost 6 bases and J lost 1, with 12 bases in between. This chain's CDR3 is CASSLGGPNTEAFF. The CDR3 DNA reads as TGTGCCAGCAGCCTCGGGGGACCGAACACTGAAGCTTTCTTT.

The rearrangement joins TRBV19 to TRBJ2-2, with 13 nucleotides matching TRBD2. The CDR3 is 15 residues long. Unmatched junction bases numbered 7, after V lost 10 bases and J lost 5 bases. Looked up from germline, CDR1 is LNHDA and CDR2 is SQIVND (reference sequence). DNA for the CDR3: TGTGCCACTATCCGGACTAGCGGGAGTACCGGGGAGCTGTTTTTT. Translation gives CATIRTSGSTGELFF.

J is TRBJ2-7 and V is TRBV18; TRBD2 aligns across 8 bases. CDR1 KGHSH and CDR2 LQKENI come from the germline V gene. V was pared by 2 bases and J by 0 bases, with 0 bases of the junction left unmatched. There are 14 residues in the CDR3. The CDR3 loop reads CASSPSGSSYEQYF. Here the CDR3 DNA reads TGTGCCAGCTCACCAAGCGGGAGCTCCTACGAGCAGTACTTC.

The chain links TRBV4-1 to TRBJ1-1, with D perhaps TRBD1 (6 bases). This CDR3 comprises 15 residues. Between the trimmed V and J ends, which lost 4 bases and 1 base, there was a span of 13 bases. In germline, CDR1 is MGHRA, CDR2 YSYEKL. CDR3 nucleotides: TGCGCCAGCAGCCCCGCTAGGACAGAGAACACTGAAGCTTTCTTT. Protein product: CASSPARTENTEAFF.